This T cell receptor beta chain was recorded in a study of beta chain features in type 1 diabetes (dated by TCRdb to the late 2010s). In the study overall: Mean age, gender distribution, total cell number and subset yield did not differ between patients and healthy donors. A total of 100 million to 110 million sorted cells were examined across all samples, and a strong correlation was observed between cell number per subset and RNA yield. In the study, recently diagnosed type 1 diabetes patients and matched healthy donors were compared on the TCRB repertoires of their sorted circulating CD4+ T cell subsets. Regulatory and stem cell-like memory subsets were isolated from only 8 patients and about eight healthy donors, whereas naive and central memory subsets came from all 30 or so donors. The investigation overall reported the following: Fewer insertions and more nucleotide deletions at VDJ recombination sites were observed in patients with type 1 diabetes, implying thymic rearrangement abnormalities. In all four CD4+ subsets, TCRB CDR3 length was moderately but significantly shorter in type 1 diabetes patients. Because the HLA sub-analyses included only small numbers of individuals, any influence of HLA type on TCRB rearrangement was left unresolved. Because cDNA was sequenced instead of genomic DNA, highly expressing activated cells could be over-represented, though the groups showed no difference in activation or CD3 levels. PCR might favor shorter templates, but patient and control samples were amplified and corrected together, so any skew would affect both groups equally. Naive, central memory and regulatory TCRB repertoires appeared to be more similar among patients than among healthy donors.

From each donor, a single peripheral blood sample of about 120 mL on average was drawn into heparinised tubes. Naive, central memory, regulatory and stem cell-like memory CD4+ T cells were sorted on a BD FACSAria II using a panel including CD45RO, CCR7, CD25, CD127, CD95 and CD27. A purity above 98% was achieved for all sorted populations. PBMCs were isolated right away by Lymphoprep density gradient centrifugation and were stained directly, without culture. To minimize batch effects, samples were stained and sorted in pairs, one healthy donor with one patient per experiment. The entire amount of isolated RNA was reverse transcribed using the High Capacity cDNA Reverse Transcription Kit, so the sequenced TCRB transcripts were expressed ones. Deep immunoSEQ sequencing was applied to naive, central memory and regulatory T cell samples, giving an average of about 3.8 million total reads per sample. Sorted cells were lysed in RLT buffer and RNA was extracted with DNase-treated RNeasy Micro or Mini kits, depending on cell number. To prevent cross-contamination, every cell subset was processed on its own, while patient and healthy donor samples were processed together. The immunoSEQ multiplex PCR was used to amplify TCRB sequences from cDNA, yielding 87-bp fragments that span the CDR3 region. Sequencing of the amplicons was performed on the Illumina HiSeq platform. On the study's bioinformatics: Synthetic template baselines were used to correct PCR bias computationally, reads within Hamming distance 2 were collapsed, and singletons that could not be merged were discarded. By aligning reads against IMGT, V, D and J genes, CDR3 length, and insertions or deletions at six rearrangement sites were assigned. Within each subset, clonotype counts were normalized to sorted cell number, and only after that were true diversity and Gini coefficients computed with the tcR R package. Repertoire sharing was quantified using the overlap coefficient calculated on TCRB nucleotide sequences. Out-of-frame TCRB sequences from naive cells were analyzed to stand in for the pre-selection repertoire. Sourced from immuneACCESS, this table was stored by TCRdb with only in-frame sequences that have V and J called. A share of the clones is absent; for the studies checked, an unresolved V gene accounts for under half, and the remainder has no known explanation. Clone size and V and J calls were adopted from that table, with D and trimming inferred from the DNA. Here the sample has about 470,000 clones; about 29% occur a single time. 0.05% to 0.065% of the sample lies in the top ten.

On this clone itself: The antigen this receptor binds is unknown. No per-base quality is available; no much larger clone lies one base away.

Including the terminal cysteine and phenylalanine, the CDR3 comprises 15 residues. Just CDR3 DNA is preserved here, 45 bases in frame from base 1. Per the germline V gene, MDHEN is the CDR1 and SYDVKM is the CDR2. The trim is 3 bases for V and 3 bases for J, with a gap of 15 bases between the germline ends. This chain is built from TRBV28 and TRBJ2-7; a tentative D match to TRBD1 spans 7 bases. Specimen: naive CD4+ T cells from blood. The cell subset or site tag for this specimen amounts to: true naive CD4+ T cells. The clonotype was recovered from a man between 18 and 35 years old in good health. The DNA sequence is as follows: TGTGCCAGCAGTTTTCTGGCAGGGGGGAACTACGAGCAGTACTTC. Its amino acids are CASSFLAGGNYEQYF.